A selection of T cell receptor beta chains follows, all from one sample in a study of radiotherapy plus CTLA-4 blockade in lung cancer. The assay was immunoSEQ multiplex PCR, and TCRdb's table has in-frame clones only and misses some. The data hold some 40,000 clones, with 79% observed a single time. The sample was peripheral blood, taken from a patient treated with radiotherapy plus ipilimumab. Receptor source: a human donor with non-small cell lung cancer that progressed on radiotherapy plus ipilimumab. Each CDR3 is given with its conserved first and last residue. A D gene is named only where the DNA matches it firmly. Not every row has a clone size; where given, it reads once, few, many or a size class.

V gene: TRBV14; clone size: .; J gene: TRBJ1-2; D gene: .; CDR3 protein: CASSQGGTTNYGYIF; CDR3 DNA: TGTGCCAGCAGCCAAGGGGGGACAACTAACTATGGCTACATCTTC
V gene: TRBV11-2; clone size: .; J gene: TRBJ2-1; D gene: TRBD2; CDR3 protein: CASSPGLALIQFF; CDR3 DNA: TGTGCCAGCAGCCCGGGACTAGCGCTGATTCAGTTCTTC
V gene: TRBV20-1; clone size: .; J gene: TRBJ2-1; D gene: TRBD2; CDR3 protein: CSASLGTIPFF; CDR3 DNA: TGCAGTGCTAGCTTGGGGACTATCCCTTTCTTC
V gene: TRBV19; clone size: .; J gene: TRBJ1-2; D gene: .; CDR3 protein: CASSTGVSGYTF; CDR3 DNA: TGTGCCAGTAGTACGGGGGTCTCTGGCTACACCTTC
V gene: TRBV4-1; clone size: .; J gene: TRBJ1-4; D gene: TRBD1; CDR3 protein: CASSQEGTGGEKLFF; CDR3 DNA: TGCGCCAGCAGCCAAGAAGGGACAGGGGGTGAAAAACTGTTTTTT
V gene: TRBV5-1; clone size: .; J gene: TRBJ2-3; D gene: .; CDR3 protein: CASSLGSGTDTQYF; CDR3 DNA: TGCGCCAGCAGCTTGGGTTCGGGTACAGATACGCAGTATTTT
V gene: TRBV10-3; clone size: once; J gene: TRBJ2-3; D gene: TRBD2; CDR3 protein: CATRTSGGSTDTQYF; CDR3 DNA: TGTGCCACCAGGACTAGCGGGGGGTCCACAGATACGCAGTATTTT
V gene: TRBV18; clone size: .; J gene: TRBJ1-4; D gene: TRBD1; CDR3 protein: CASSGQGDNEKLFF; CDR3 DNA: TGTGCCAGCTCGGGACAGGGGGATAATGAAAAACTGTTTTTT
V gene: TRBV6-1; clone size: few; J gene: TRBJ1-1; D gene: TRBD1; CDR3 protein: CASSEAQVRGRTEAFF; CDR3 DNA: TGTGCCAGCAGTGAAGCTCAAGTCAGGGGGAGGACTGAAGCTTTCTTT
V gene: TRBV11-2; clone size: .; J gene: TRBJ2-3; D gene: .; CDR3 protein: CASSPLTGTQYF; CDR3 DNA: TGTGCCAGCAGCCCCCTCACAGGGACGCAGTATTTT
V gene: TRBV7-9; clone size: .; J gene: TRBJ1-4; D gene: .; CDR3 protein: CASSLAGVATNEKLFF; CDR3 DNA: TGTGCCAGCAGCTTAGCAGGGGTAGCAACTAATGAAAAACTGTTTTTT
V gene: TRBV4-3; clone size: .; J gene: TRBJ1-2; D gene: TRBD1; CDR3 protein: CASSQNTGTGTTNYGYTF; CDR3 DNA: TGCGCCAGCAGCCAAAATACCGGGACAGGGACGACTAACTATGGCTACACCTTC
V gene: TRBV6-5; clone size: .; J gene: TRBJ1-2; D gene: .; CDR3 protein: CASSNQRPGGYGYTF; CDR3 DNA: TGTGCCAGCAGTAACCAGAGGCCCGGCGGCTATGGCTACACCTTC
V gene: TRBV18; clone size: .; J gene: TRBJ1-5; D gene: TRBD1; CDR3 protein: CASSLLRTGTRNQPQHF; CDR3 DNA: TGTGCCAGCTCACTCCTGCGGACAGGGACGCGCAATCAGCCCCAGCATTTT
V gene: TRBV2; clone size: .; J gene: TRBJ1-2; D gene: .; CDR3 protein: CASSDRVGYGYTF; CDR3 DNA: TGTGCCAGCAGTGACCGGGTTGGGTATGGCTACACCTTC
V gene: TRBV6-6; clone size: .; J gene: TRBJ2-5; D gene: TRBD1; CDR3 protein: CASSFRQGVRETQYF; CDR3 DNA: TGTGCCAGCAGTTTCCGACAGGGGGTGAGGGAGACCCAGTACTTC
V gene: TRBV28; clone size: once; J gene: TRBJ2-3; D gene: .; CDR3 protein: CASSLEGWNTDTQYF; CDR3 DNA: TGTGCCAGCAGTTTAGAGGGTTGGAACACAGATACGCAGTATTTT
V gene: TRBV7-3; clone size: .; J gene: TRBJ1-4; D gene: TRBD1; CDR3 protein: CASSLRQGAREKLFF; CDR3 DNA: TGTGCCAGCAGCCTCAGACAGGGGGCGCGTGAAAAACTGTTTTTT
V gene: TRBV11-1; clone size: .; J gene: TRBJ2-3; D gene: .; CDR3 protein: CASSFWGADTQYF; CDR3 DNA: TGTGCCAGCAGCTTCTGGGGCGCGGATACGCAGTATTTT
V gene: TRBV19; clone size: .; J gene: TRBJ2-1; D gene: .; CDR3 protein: CASSIAGRNYYNEQFF; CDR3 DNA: TGTGCCAGTAGTATAGCGGGGAGGAACTACTACAATGAGCAGTTCTTC
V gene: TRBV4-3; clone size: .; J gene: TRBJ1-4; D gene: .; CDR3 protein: CASSQDRTDYEKLFF; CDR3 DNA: TGCGCCAGCAGCCAAGATCGGACAGATTATGAAAAACTGTTTTTT
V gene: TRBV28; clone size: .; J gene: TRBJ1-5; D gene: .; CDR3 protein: CASSPLNQPQHF; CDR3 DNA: TGTGCCAGCAGCCCCCTCAATCAGCCCCAGCATTTT
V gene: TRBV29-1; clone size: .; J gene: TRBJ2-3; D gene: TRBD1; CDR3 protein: CSVTGTGEYTQYF; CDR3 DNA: TGCAGCGTTACCGGGACAGGGGAATATACGCAGTATTTT
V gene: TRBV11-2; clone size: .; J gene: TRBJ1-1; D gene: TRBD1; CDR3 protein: CASSILDRGTEAFF; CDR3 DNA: TGTGCCAGCAGCATCCTCGACAGGGGCACTGAAGCTTTCTTT
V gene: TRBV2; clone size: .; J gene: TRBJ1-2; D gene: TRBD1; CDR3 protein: CASKRSRTGTYGYTF; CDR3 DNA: TGTGCCAGCAAGCGGAGCCGGACAGGGACGTATGGCTACACCTTC
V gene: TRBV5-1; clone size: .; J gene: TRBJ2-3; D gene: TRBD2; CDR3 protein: CASKLAATDTQYF; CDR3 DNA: TGCGCCAGCAAACTAGCGGCTACAGATACGCAGTATTTT
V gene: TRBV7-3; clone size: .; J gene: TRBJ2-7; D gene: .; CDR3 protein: CASSLTLGGEQYF; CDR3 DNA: TGTGCCAGCAGCTTAACGTTGGGGGGCGAGCAGTACTTC
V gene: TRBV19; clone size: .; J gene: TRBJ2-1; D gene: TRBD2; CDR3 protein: CASRRTSGGAFNNEQFF; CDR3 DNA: TGTGCCAGTAGAAGGACTAGCGGGGGGGCCTTTAACAATGAGCAGTTCTTC
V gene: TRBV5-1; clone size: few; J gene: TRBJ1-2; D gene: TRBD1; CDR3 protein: CASSLSTGGPSNYGYTF; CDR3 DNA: TGCGCCAGCAGCTTGTCCACAGGGGGACCTTCTAACTATGGCTACACCTTC
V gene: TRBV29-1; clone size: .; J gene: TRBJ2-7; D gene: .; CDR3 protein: CSVEGGLGEQYF; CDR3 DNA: TGCAGCGTTGAAGGGGGCCTAGGCGAGCAGTACTTC
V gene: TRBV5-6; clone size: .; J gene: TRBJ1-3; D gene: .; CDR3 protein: CASSLDILRSGNTIYF; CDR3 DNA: TGTGCCAGCAGCTTGGACATTCTCCGCTCTGGAAACACCATATATTTT
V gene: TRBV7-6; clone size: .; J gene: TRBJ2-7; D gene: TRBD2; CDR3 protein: CASSPGGLFYEQYF; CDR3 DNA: TGTGCCAGCAGCCCCGGGGGACTATTCTACGAGCAGTACTTC